Shown below are 25 T cell receptor beta chains from a single sample sequenced in a study of blood T cell repertoires in COVID-19. TCRdb's table, derived via immunoSEQ multiplex PCR, lists solely in-frame clones and lacks some. Seen here are about 200,000 clones, around 81% observed once, and the top ten hold 13%. Sequenced: peripheral blood. Every receptor here comes from a human donor in a cohort sampled during active COVID-19.

CDR3 residues: CASSYRDRGLGDTQYF. The CDR3 DNA sequence: TGTGCCAGCAGCTACCGGGACAGGGGGCTTGGAGATACGCAGTATTTT. V is TRBV7-2 and J is TRBJ2-3, with TRBD1 identical over 12 bases. Germline-derived CDR1 and CDR2 are SGHTA and FQGNSA. The V gene end was trimmed by 4 bases and the J gene end by 5 bases; junction bases not matched to a gene: 7. The CDR3 loop spans 16 amino acids. Supplemented by reference TRBV7-2 and TRBJ2-3, the full variable domain reads GAGVSQSPSNKVTEKGKDVELRCDPISGHTALYWYRQSLGQGLEFLIYFQGNSAPDKSGLPSDRFSAERTGGSVSTLTIQRTQQEDSAVYLCASSYRDRGLGDTQYFGPGTRLTVL.

The V and J genes are TRBV2 and TRBJ2-3, with 10 bases identical to TRBD1. This CDR3 spans 13 amino acids. Germline V gives CDR1 SNHLY, CDR2 FYNNEI. J gave up 6 bases and V 6 bases, and 3 bases lay outside the gene matches. CDR3 sequence (DNA): TGTGCCAGCAGAGGACAGGGGGTGGATACGCAGTATTTT. Translation gives CASRGQGVDTQYF.

J is TRBJ2-5 and V is TRBV5-4; tentatively, D is TRBD1 (5 bases). Trimming took 0 bases from V and 1 from J, leaving 19 bases between them. The CDR3 consists of 18 residues. Germline CDR1 and CDR2: SGHNT and YYREEE (reference sequence). CDR3 residues: CASSLGSFGAKSQETQYF. In DNA form, the CDR3 reads TGTGCCAGCAGCTTGGGGAGTTTTGGGGCAAAATCCCAAGAGACCCAGTACTTC. Filled out from reference TRBV5-4 and TRBJ2-5, the complete variable domain reads ETGVTQSPTHLIKTRGQQVTLRCSSQSGHNTVSWYQQALGQGPQFIFQYYREEENGRGNFPPRFSGLQFPNYSSELNVNALELDDSALYLCASSLGSFGAKSQETQYFGPGTRLLVL.

This chain joins TRBV4-2 and TRBJ2-2; D remains unclear. Germline CDR1 LGHNA, CDR2 YNFKEQ. This CDR3 spans 16 amino acids. The V end lost 1 base, the J end lost 6 bases, and 15 bases lay between the germline ends. The CDR3 reads CASSQAARLSSGELFF. Written as DNA, the CDR3 is TGTGCCAGCAGCCAAGCCGCCAGACTTAGTTCCGGGGAGCTGTTTTTT.

This sequence joins TRBV6-2 or TRBV6-3 and TRBJ1-1; D is unresolved. The V gene lost 0 bases and the J gene lost 0 bases, with 17 bases spanning the gap. In germline, CDR1 is MNHEY, CDR2 SVGEGT. The CDR3 runs 18 residues. CDR3 DNA sequence: TGTGCCAGCAGTTACTCCAGCGGATCCAGACTAGTGAACACTGAAGCTTTCTTT. Translated, it gives CASSYSSGSRLVNTEAFF.

V is TRBV6-5 and J is TRBJ1-1; 7 nucleotides match TRBD1. J was trimmed by 7 bases and V by 8 bases; bases with no gene match: 10. The CDR3 sequence is 13 residues long. Germline lookup yields CDR1 MNHEY and CDR2 SVGAGI. In DNA, the CDR3 is TGTGCCAGCCGGGACCCCAGGGGGGATGAAGCTTTCTTT. Protein product: CASRDPRGDEAFF.

Here the CDR3 reads CASSEAGREGGYTF. The DNA of the CDR3 is TGTGCCAGCAGTGAAGCTGGCAGGGAGGGTGGCTACACCTTC. The J gene is TRBJ1-2, the V gene TRBV6-1; weak D call: TRBD1 (5 bases). Deletions cut 0 bases from V and 7 bases from J, with 12 bases between. The CDR3 length is 14 residues. Germline V gene lookup returns CDR1 MNHNS and CDR2 SASEGT.

The table lists this clone with a count of one. This chain uses TRBV28 with TRBJ2-4; perhaps TRBD1 as D (6 bases). The CDR3 length is 15 residues. V lost 3 bases and J 1 base, leaving 10 bases between the germline ends. Looked up from germline, CDR1 is MDHEN and CDR2 is SYDVKM. CDR3 in amino acids: CASSFQGMAKNIQYF. The CDR3, as DNA: TGTGCCAGCAGTTTTCAGGGGATGGCCAAAAACATTCAGTACTTC.

The genes are TRBV7-2 and TRBJ1-2; maybe TRBD1 (5 bases). Trimming pared 5 bases from V and 3 bases from J, leaving 19 bases between. Looked up from germline, CDR1 is SGHTA and CDR2 is FQGNSA. The CDR3 length is 16 residues. This CDR3 is CASSLRPRVDDYGYTF. Written as DNA, the CDR3 is TGTGCCAGCAGCCTACGTCCCAGGGTAGACGACTATGGCTACACCTTC. Drawing the rest from reference TRBV7-2 and TRBJ1-2, the complete variable domain is GAGVSQSPSNKVTEKGKDVELRCDPISGHTALYWYRQSLGQGLEFLIYFQGNSAPDKSGLPSDRFSAERTGGSVSTLTIQRTQQEDSAVYLCASSLRPRVDDYGYTFGSGTRLTVV.

This clone was recorded once. V is TRBV11-3 and J is TRBJ2-3, with D possibly TRBD2 on 5 matching bases. V lost 2 bases and J lost 0, with 6 bases in between. This CDR3 has 14 residues. CDR1 and CDR2 from the germline V gene are SGHNT and YENEEA. CDR3 sequence reads: CASSLRTSTDTQYF. Here the CDR3 DNA reads TGTGCCAGCAGCTTAAGGACTAGCACAGATACGCAGTATTTT.

Only a few counts were recorded for this clone. The chain couples TRBV2 to TRBJ1-6, with TRBD1 matching 9 bases. CDR3 length: 15 amino acids. CDR1 and CDR2 (germline): SNHLY, FYNNEI. The trim removed 5 bases at V and 7 bases at J, leaving 6 bases unmatched. DNA for the CDR3: TGTGCCAGCAGTATACAGGGGGCAGGAAATTCACCCCTCCACTTT. Protein sequence: CASSIQGAGNSPLHF.

This clone was detected a few times. The chain joins TRBV7-2 to TRBJ2-1; 15 bases align to TRBD2. The germline gives CDR1 SGHTA, CDR2 FQGNSA. This CDR3 spans 16 amino acids. Trimming removed 6 bases from V and 2 bases from J; junction bases left unmatched: 2. The CDR3 nucleotides are TGTGCCAGCAGGCGGACTAGCGGGGGGGCCTACAATGAGCAGTTCTTC. It specifies CASRRTSGGAYNEQFF.

The V call is TRBV5-1, the J call TRBJ2-7, with D possibly matching TRBD2 (5 bases). V was shortened by 0 bases and J by 6 bases, with 10 bases between the two germline ends. Germline V gene sequence: CDR1 SGHRS, CDR2 YFSETQ. The CDR3 extends over 13 amino acids. The CDR3 spells CASSLGTATEQYF. CDR3 in DNA: TGCGCCAGCAGCTTGGGGACTGCCACCGAGCAGTACTTC.

The J gene is TRBJ1-1, the V gene TRBV6-2 or TRBV6-3; 9 bases are shared with TRBD1. CDR3 length: 14 residues. With 5 bases clipped from V and 2 bases from J, the junction kept 3 bases outside the gene matches. CDR1 MNHEY and CDR2 SVGEGT come from the germline V gene. The CDR3 region is CASSPTGGNTEAFF. CDR3 sequence (DNA): TGTGCCAGCAGTCCGACAGGGGGAAACACTGAAGCTTTCTTT.

The chain combines TRBV19 with TRBJ1-2, with 10 bases aligning to TRBD1. CDR3 length: 15 amino acids. Germline V gives CDR1 LNHDA, CDR2 SQIVND (reference sequence). V gave up 6 bases and J gave up 4 bases; unmatched junction bases: 8. As DNA, the CDR3 is TGTGCCAGTAGGAACCGGGGACAGGGGATCTATGGCTACACCTTC. Residues: CASRNRGQGIYGYTF.

This sequence joins TRBV19 and TRBJ2-1, with D perhaps TRBD2 (6 bases). The CDR3 length is 14 residues. The germline CDR1 and CDR2 sequences are LNHDA and SQIVND (reference sequence). V lost 4 bases and J 6 bases, leaving 13 bases between the germline ends. The CDR3: CASSRRAPSNEQFF. The DNA of the CDR3 is TGTGCCAGTAGTAGGAGGGCCCCCAGCAATGAGCAGTTCTTC.

The chain has TRBV7-2 and TRBJ2-7; 7 nucleotides line up with TRBD2. Germline-derived CDR1 and CDR2 are SGHTA and FQGNSA. Trimming at V came to 1 base and at J to 4 bases, leaving 4 bases not matched to a gene. CDR3 length equals 14 residues. The CDR3 region is CASSLGGTKYEQYF. The CDR3 DNA follows: TGTGCCAGCAGCTTAGGAGGGACTAAATACGAGCAGTACTTC.

The J gene is TRBJ2-7, the V gene TRBV15, with D perhaps TRBD1 (6 bases). The germline gives CDR1 LNHNV, CDR2 YYDKDF (reference sequence). This CDR3 contains 14 residues. Trimming left V 0 bases short and J 5 bases short, with 11 bases between. The CDR3 DNA reads as TGTGCCACCAGCAGAGAAAACAGGGCGGACGAGCAGTACTTC. Translation: CATSRENRADEQYF. The full variable domain, completed using reference TRBV15 and TRBJ2-7, is DAMVIQNPRYQVTQFGKPVTLSCSQTLNHNVMYWYQQKSSQAPKLLFHYYDKDFNNEADTPDNFQSRRPNTSFCFLDIRSPGLGDTAMYLCATSRENRADEQYFGPGTRLTVT.

The genes are TRBV4-2 and TRBJ2-7; TRBD2 matches at 14 bases. CDR1 is LGHNA and CDR2 is YNFKEQ in the germline V gene. The CDR3 is 16 residues long. V lost 4 bases, J lost 4 bases, and 6 bases stayed unmatched. The CDR3 sequence: CASSPGLAGAGYEQYF. CDR3 DNA: TGTGCCAGCAGCCCGGGACTAGCGGGAGCAGGTTACGAGCAGTACTTC.

This clone was found once. The gene calls are TRBV19 and TRBJ1-4; the D gene is possibly TRBD1 (5 bases). V lost 6 bases to trimming and J lost 0 bases, with 11 bases between them. The CDR3 is 15 residues long. Germline V gene data show CDR1 as LNHDA and CDR2 as SQIVND (reference sequence). In DNA form, the CDR3 reads TGTGCCAGTAGAGACTTGACAGCAACTAATGAAAAACTGTTTTTT. Its translation: CASRDLTATNEKLFF.

This chain uses TRBV6-6 with TRBJ1-1; 10 bases match TRBD1. Germline lookup yields CDR1 MNHNY and CDR2 SVGAGI (reference sequence). The CDR3 extends over 13 amino acids. With V trimmed by 3 bases and J by 8 bases, 3 bases remained unmatched. The CDR3 coding sequence is TGTGCCAGCAGTTATGGGACAGGGGCGGAAGCTTTCTTT. Amino acid sequence: CASSYGTGAEAFF.

The rearrangement links TRBV30 to TRBJ1-4; 10 positions agree with TRBD1. J gave up 6 bases and V 2 bases, and 15 bases lay outside the gene matches. The CDR3 is 18 residues long. The germline V gene encodes CDR1 GTSNPN and CDR2 SVGIG (reference sequence). CDR3 in amino acids: CAWSTGTGVFGAHEKLFF. The CDR3 DNA reads as TGTGCCTGGAGTACCGGGACAGGGGTTTTCGGGGCCCATGAAAAACTGTTTTTT.

The V gene is TRBV5-1, the J gene TRBJ1-1; TRBD1 matches at 10 bases. The CDR3 totals 14 residues. The germline gives CDR1 SGHRS, CDR2 YFSETQ. J gave up 4 bases and V 4 bases, and 4 bases lay outside the gene matches. This chain's CDR3 is CASSPRTGGTEAFF. CDR3 nucleotides: TGCGCCAGCAGCCCTAGGACAGGGGGCACTGAAGCTTTCTTT.

The chain joins TRBV28 to TRBJ1-5; 7 positions agree with TRBD1. Germline V gives CDR1 MDHEN, CDR2 SYDVKM. The ends lost 7 bases at V and 1 base at J; junction bases unmatched: 7. This CDR3 has 15 amino acids. DNA for the CDR3: TGTGCCAGCACCACGGGGACAGCAAGCAATCAGCCCCAGCATTTT. Translated: CASTTGTASNQPQHF.

The chain links TRBV6-2 or TRBV6-3 to TRBJ2-1; a possible D gene is TRBD1 (6 bases). The CDR3 sequence is 19 residues long. Germline values: CDR1 MNHEY, CDR2 SVGEGT. V lost 6 bases and J 0 bases, leaving 24 bases between the germline ends. CDR3 in DNA: TGTGCCAGCAGCCCCAGGGCAGGGGCGCTAAAAACCTCCTACAATGAGCAGTTCTTC. Translating it yields CASSPRAGALKTSYNEQFF.